One and the same sample provided the 23 T cell receptor beta chains below, sequenced in a study of spatial heterogeneity in lung cancer. TCRdb reprocessed the 5' RACE reads via MiXCR and lists one record per CDR3 protein. Of about 120,000 distinct CDR3 sequences listed, approximately 10% are singletons. Specified time point: blood at routine non-recurrence follow-up after resection. The source was PBMCs, collected at follow-up. The receptors were gathered from a female donor with early-stage non-small cell lung cancer.

This clonotype was counted a few times. The V and J genes are TRBV7-2 and TRBJ2-1; 11 bases are a match to TRBD2. CDR1 and CDR2 (germline): SGHTA, FQGNSA. The CDR3 has 17 residues. The V segment lost 6 bases and the J segment 0 bases; nucleotides outside the gene matches: 7. The CDR3 here is CASSYIAGGPSYNEQFF. The CDR3 DNA sequence: TGTGCCAGCAGTTATATAGCGGGAGGGCCCTCCTACAATGAGCAGTTCTTC. The full variable domain, with the rest looked up from reference TRBV7-2 and TRBJ2-1, is GAGVSQSPSNKVTEKGKDVELRCDPISGHTALYWYRQSLGQGLEFLIYFQGNSAPDKSGLPSDRFSAERTGGSVSTLTIQRTQQEDSAVYLCASSYIAGGPSYNEQFFGPGTRLTVL.

This clonotype was counted a few times. V gene TRBV27 combines with J gene TRBJ1-5; D call uncertain. The CDR3 is made up of 14 amino acids. V lost 3 bases, J lost 7 bases, and 13 bases lay in between. From germline, CDR1 is MNHEY and CDR2 SMNVEV (reference sequence). DNA of the CDR3: TGTGCCAGCAGTTTTTGGGGTCCTGGCCAGCCCCAGCATTTT. This sequence encodes CASSFWGPGQPQHF.

This clonotype was seen repeatedly, ten times or more. The rearrangement uses TRBV12-3 or TRBV12-4 and TRBJ2-6; D uncertain. The germline V and J ends were trimmed by 6 bases and 0 bases, with 6 bases remaining between them. CDR3 length: 14 amino acids. Here the CDR3 reads CASSQTSGANVLTF. CDR3 coding DNA: TGTGCCAGCAGCCAGACCTCTGGGGCCAACGTCCTGACTTTC.

The V gene is TRBV10-3, the J gene TRBJ2-3, with TRBD2 identical over 7 bases. The ends lost 8 bases at V and 2 bases at J; junction bases unmatched: 22. The germline gives CDR1 ENHRY, CDR2 SYGVKD. This CDR3 has 19 residues. CDR3 nucleotides: TGTGCCATCGGGGCCCCGACTAGCTACACACAGCACTTCACAGATACGCAGTATTTT. This translates into CAIGAPTSYTQHFTDTQYF.

This clonotype was observed a few times. This chain connects TRBV18 to TRBJ2-7, with 8 bases identical to TRBD1. The CDR3 contains 14 residues. CDR1 KGHSH and CDR2 LQKENI come from the germline V gene. After removal of 2 bases from V and 2 bases from J, the junction contained 2 bases not matched to a gene. The CDR3 here is CASSPRTGTYEQYV. The DNA for the CDR3 is TGTGCCAGCTCACCAAGGACAGGGACCTACGAGCAGTACGTC.

This clonotype was seen once. V usage is TRBV20-1 and J usage is TRBJ1-5; 10 positions agree with TRBD1. The CDR3 sequence is 13 residues long. J gave up 6 bases and V 6 bases, and 5 bases lay outside the gene matches. CDR1 and CDR2 from the germline V gene are DFQATT and SNEGSKA (reference sequence). CDR3 residues: CSATGTGAQPQHF. As DNA, the CDR3 is TGCAGTGCCACCGGGACAGGGGCTCAGCCCCAGCATTTT.

This clonotype was recorded a few times. This chain joins TRBV4-3 and TRBJ2-1; 9 bases line up with TRBD2. Trimming removed 2 bases from V and 0 bases from J; junction bases left unmatched: 2. Germline CDR1 is LGHNA and CDR2 is YSLEER. This CDR3 comprises 16 residues. CDR3 in DNA: TGCGCCAGCAGCCAACTAGCGGGAAGCTCCTACAATGAGCAGTTCTTC. It translates to CASSQLAGSSYNEQFF.

V gene TRBV19 combines with J gene TRBJ2-5; 14 bases match TRBD2. From germline, CDR1 is LNHDA and CDR2 SQIVND (reference sequence). Trimming at V came to 3 bases and at J to 2 bases, leaving 8 bases not matched to a gene. The CDR3 runs to 18 residues. The CDR3 is CASSIPRTSGRMQETQYF. The DNA of the CDR3 is TGTGCCAGTAGTATTCCCCGGACTAGCGGGAGGATGCAAGAGACCCAGTACTTC.

The table lists this clonotype with a few counts. This sequence joins TRBV5-6 and TRBJ2-2; 7 bases are shared with TRBD1. The CDR3 has 16 residues. Trimming cost V 4 bases and J 3 bases; bases outside gene matches: 9. The V gene's germline CDR1 is SGHDT and CDR2 YYEEEE. The CDR3 loop reads CASSLDRYSYTGELFF. In DNA form, the CDR3 reads TGTGCCAGCAGCCTGGACAGGTATTCTTACACCGGGGAGCTGTTTTTT.

The sample holds a few counts of this clonotype. This chain connects TRBV4-1 to TRBJ1-1; D may be TRBD1 (6 bases). V lost 2 bases, J lost 2 bases, and 15 bases lay in between. Per the germline V gene, CDR1 is MGHRA and CDR2 is YSYEKL. The CDR3 is made up of 16 amino acids. CDR3 nucleotide sequence: TGCGCCAGCAGCCAATTCCGACAGGCTACAAACACTGAAGCTTTCTTT. Residues: CASSQFRQATNTEAFF.

The chain employs TRBV11-3 and TRBJ2-1; D possibly corresponds to TRBD2 (6 bases). The V gene's germline CDR1 is SGHNT and CDR2 YENEEA. Trimming shortened V by 4 bases and J by 0 bases, and 10 bases separated the two germline ends. The CDR3 extends over 15 amino acids. The CDR3 loop reads CASSSDGSSYNEQFF. CDR3 nucleotides: TGTGCCAGCAGCTCGGACGGGAGCTCCTACAATGAGCAGTTCTTC.

The rearrangement uses TRBV30 and TRBJ2-1, with TRBD1 identical over 7 bases. The CDR3 totals 14 residues. With V trimmed by 5 bases and J by 4 bases, 8 bases remained unmatched. The germline V gene has CDR1 GTSNPN and CDR2 SVGIG (reference sequence). The CDR3 coding sequence is TGTGCCTGGGCGGACAGGTTAGGGTACAATGAGCAGTTCTTC. It yields the protein CAWADRLGYNEQFF. The full variable domain, completed using reference TRBV30 and TRBJ2-1, is SQTIHQWPATLVQPVGSPLSLECTVEGTSNPNLYWYRQAAGRGLQLLFYSVGIGQISSEVPQNLSASRPQDRQFILSSKKLLLSDSGFYLCAWADRLGYNEQFFGPGTRLTVL.

In this sample, this clonotype turned up a few times. This sequence joins TRBV28 and TRBJ1-5, with D maybe TRBD1 (5 bases). CDR1 MDHEN and CDR2 SYDVKM come from the germline V gene. CDR3 size: 15 residues. Trimming removed 6 bases at V and 4 bases at J, with 16 bases between. CDR3 sequence reads: CASRLPAGTNQPQHF. The CDR3 region has the DNA TGTGCCAGCAGATTACCCGCCGGGACTAATCAGCCCCAGCATTTT. Full variable domain (missing parts from reference TRBV28 and TRBJ1-5): DVKVTQSSRYLVKRTGEKVFLECVQDMDHENMFWYRQDPGLGLRLIYFSYDVKMKEKGDIPEGYSVSREKKERFSLILESASTNQTSMYLCASRLPAGTNQPQHFGDGTRLSIL.

This clonotype was counted between two and nine times. The chain employs TRBV7-3 and TRBJ2-2; TRBD2 matches 9 bases. The V gene's germline CDR1 is SGHTA and CDR2 FQGTGA. V was pared by 2 bases and J by 5 bases, with 3 bases of the junction left unmatched. The CDR3 loop spans 15 amino acids. CDR3 amino acids: CASSLSLAGTGELFF. For the CDR3, the DNA is TGTGCCAGCAGCTTATCGCTAGCGGGAACCGGGGAGCTGTTTTTT.

This clonotype has ten or more counts. This sequence joins TRBV5-1 and TRBJ2-3; 10 bases are a match to TRBD2. The J segment lost 2 bases and the V segment lost 5 bases, leaving 5 bases of the junction unmatched. This CDR3 contains 15 residues. Germline V gene data show CDR1 as SGHRS and CDR2 as YFSETQ. The CDR3 protein is CASRTSGRATDTQYF. CDR3 bases: TGCGCCAGCAGGACCAGCGGGAGGGCCACAGATACGCAGTATTTT.

This chain joins TRBV5-4 and TRBJ2-4; D possibly corresponds to TRBD2 (6 bases). The CDR3 is made up of 16 amino acids. V dropped 0 bases and J dropped 5 bases, with 15 bases sitting between them. Germline V gene sequence: CDR1 SGHNT, CDR2 YYREEE (reference sequence). Here the CDR3 reads CASSLGRERFENIQYF. CDR3 sequence (DNA): TGTGCCAGCAGCTTGGGACGGGAGAGGTTTGAAAACATTCAGTACTTC.

The chain uses TRBV29-1 and TRBJ2-3; no clear D gene. Germline V lookup: CDR1 SQVTM, CDR2 ANQGSEA. V was clipped by 3 bases and J by 0 bases, with 10 bases between them. This CDR3 has 14 amino acids. CDR3 sequence reads: CSVEVNPSTDTQYF. CDR3 DNA: TGCAGCGTTGAGGTTAACCCTAGCACAGATACGCAGTATTTT.

This clonotype was recorded only once. The junction departs from the called germline gene at one end, perhaps through a read error. The chain has TRBV7-9 and TRBJ1-3, with 12 bases fitting TRBD1. Germline V CDR1 and CDR2: SEHNR, FQNEAQ (reference sequence). CDR3 size: 18 residues. The CDR3 region is CASSVRGQGASSGNTIYF. The CDR3 DNA reads TGTGCCAGCAGCGTCCGGGGACAGGGGGCGAGCTCTGGAAACACCATTTATTTT.

This clonotype was detected a few times. This rearrangement joins TRBV18 to TRBJ2-7, with D perhaps TRBD1 (5 bases). Germline V lookup: CDR1 KGHSH, CDR2 LQKENI. The CDR3 is 13 residues long. The germline V and J ends were trimmed by 5 bases and 2 bases, with 10 bases remaining between them. The CDR3 here is CASSDGATYEQYV. As DNA, the CDR3 is TGTGCCAGCTCAGATGGGGCTACCTACGAGCAGTACGTC.

The sample holds many counts of this clonotype. The genes are TRBV7-2 and TRBJ2-3, with 8 bases matching TRBD2. Germline trimming cut 3 bases from V and 0 bases from J; bases unmatched to any gene: 5. This CDR3 comprises 16 residues. Germline V CDR1 and CDR2: SGHTA, FQGNSA. The CDR3 spells CASSFNSGGSTDTQYF. The CDR3 DNA is TGTGCCAGCAGCTTTAACAGCGGGGGTAGCACAGATACGCAGTATTTT.

The genes are TRBV10-3 and TRBJ1-1, with unresolved D. Trimming removed 0 bases at V and 0 bases at J, with 2 bases between. The CDR3 length is 13 residues. Germline CDR1 is ENHRY and CDR2 is SYGVKD. The CDR3 nucleotides are TGTGCCATCAGTGAGTCCGTGAACACTGAAGCTTTCTTT. Translated, it gives CAISESVNTEAFF.

This clonotype was picked up a small number of times. The rearrangement links TRBV5-6 to TRBJ1-2; tentative D call: TRBD1 (5 bases). Deletions cut 2 bases from V and 8 bases from J, with 16 bases between. CDR1 SGHDT and CDR2 YYEEEE come from the germline V gene. This CDR3 spans 14 amino acids. The CDR3 reads CASSFLTVSGGYTF. The DNA for the CDR3 is TGTGCCAGCAGCTTTCTGACCGTGTCAGGGGGCTACACCTTC.

The chain's CDR3 is CASREHRGQNTEAFF. The CDR3, as DNA: TGTGCCAGCAGGGAACACAGGGGGCAGAACACTGAAGCTTTCTTT. The chain combines TRBV28 with TRBJ1-1, with 9 nucleotides matching TRBD1. The CDR3 is 15 amino acids. The germline CDR1 and CDR2 sequences are MDHEN and SYDVKM. The V segment lost 6 bases and the J segment 1 base; nucleotides outside the gene matches: 6.